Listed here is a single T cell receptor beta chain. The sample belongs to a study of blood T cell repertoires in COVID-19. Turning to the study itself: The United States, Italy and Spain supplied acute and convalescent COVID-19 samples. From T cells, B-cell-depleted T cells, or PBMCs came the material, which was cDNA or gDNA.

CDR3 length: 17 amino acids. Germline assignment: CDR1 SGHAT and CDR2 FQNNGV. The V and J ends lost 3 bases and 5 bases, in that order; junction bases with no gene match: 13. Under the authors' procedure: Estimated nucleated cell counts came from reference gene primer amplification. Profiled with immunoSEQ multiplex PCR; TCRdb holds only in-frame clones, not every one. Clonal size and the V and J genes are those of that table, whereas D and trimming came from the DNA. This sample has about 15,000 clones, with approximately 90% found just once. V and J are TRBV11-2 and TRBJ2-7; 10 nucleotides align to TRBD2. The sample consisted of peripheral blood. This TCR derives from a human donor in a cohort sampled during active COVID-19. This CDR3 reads CASSFDLAGVGDNEQYF. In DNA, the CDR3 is TGTGCCAGCAGCTTCGACCTAGCGGGGGTGGGGGATAACGAGCAGTACTTC. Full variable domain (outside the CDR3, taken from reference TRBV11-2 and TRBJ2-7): EAGVAQSPRYKIIEKRQSVAFWCNPISGHATLYWYQQILGQGPKLLIQFQNNGVVDDSQLPKDRFSAERLKGVDSTLKIQPAKLEDSAVYLCASSFDLAGVGDNEQYFGPGTRLTVT.